This T cell receptor beta chain appears in the sequencing data of a study of blood T cell repertoires in COVID-19. Germline CDR1 is MDHEN and CDR2 is SYDVKM. Trimming stripped 2 bases from V and 6 bases from J, with 5 bases between. The CDR3 loop spans 12 amino acids. This clone was counted a single time. Authors' methods: Using reference gene primer amplification, nucleated cell counts were estimated. Data came from immunoSEQ multiplex PCR; TCRdb stores just in-frame clones and leaves some out. For V, J and clone size, that table is used; D and trimming come from the DNA. The sample has over 150,000 clones, roughly 87% seen once. In terms of age and location, participants ranged from roughly 18 to 90 years and lived in about 25 US areas. Cohorts were based on clinical histories the participants reported. Recovered status in Cohort 3 required two negative PCRs, clearance, or symptom resolution.

What was sequenced was PBMCs or T cells enriched from blood (not recorded which). The TCR sequence derives from a woman aged 45-65 years who had recovered from COVID-19. The rearrangement uses TRBV28 and TRBJ2-1; D is possibly TRBD2 (5 bases). The CDR3, as DNA: TGTGCCAGCAGTTTAAGCGGCAATGAGCAGTTCTTC. Protein sequence: CASSLSGNEQFF.